This paragraph covers one T cell receptor (beta chain) sequence. The data originate from a study of blood T cell repertoires in COVID-19. Study-level background: The study drew acute and convalescent COVID-19 samples from the United States, Italy and Spain.

Assignments of participants to cohorts depended upon their own reported clinical history. Per the germline V gene, CDR1 is LNHDA and CDR2 is SQIVND (reference sequence). V was shortened by 6 bases and J by 4 bases, with 9 bases between the two germline ends. The CDR3 runs 12 residues. Only in-frame clones appear in the TCRdb table, and some are missing; sequencing was by immunoSEQ multiplex PCR. The sample holds hundreds of thousands of clones; 75% to 90% are singletons and the top ten take approximately 4.8%. Sequencing was carried out using PBMCs or T cells enriched from blood (not recorded which). The receptor's source is a woman in her 30s who had been exposed to COVID-19. This chain connects TRBV19 to TRBJ1-2; TRBD1 is a possible D gene (6 bases). CDR3 nucleotide sequence: TGTGCCAGTAGACGGACAGCCTATGGCTACACCTTC. Residues: CASRRTAYGYTF.